Below, one TCR beta chain is given with its context. As yet, its antigen is unknown. Stem cell-like memory, regulatory, central memory and naive CD4+ cells were sorted via CD45RO/CCR7/CD25/CD127/CD95/CD27. This sample is drawn from a study of beta chain features in type 1 diabetes. Expressed TCRB transcripts got sequenced, as all isolated RNA was reverse transcribed. An average near 3.57 million reads came from naive, central memory and regulatory T cell samples. Some clones are missing from TCRdb's copy, which holds only in-frame ones; the method was immunoSEQ multiplex PCR. The sample consists of under 400,000 clones, 15% to 20% of them appearing once. The CDR3 sequence is 12 residues long. V lost 5 bases and J 8 bases, leaving 11 bases between the germline ends. The germline V gene encodes CDR1 SNHLY and CDR2 FYNNEI. Study-wide results and limits: Patients with type 1 diabetes carried fewer insertions and had more deletions at their VDJ junctions.

This TCR was recovered from a woman under 30 in good health. The specimen was naive CD4+ T cells from blood. The rearrangement links TRBV2 to TRBJ2-3; D not resolved. The CDR3 coding sequence is TGTGCCAGCAGTTCCGGTCGCGCTACGCAGTATTTT. Translated, it gives CASSSGRATQYF.